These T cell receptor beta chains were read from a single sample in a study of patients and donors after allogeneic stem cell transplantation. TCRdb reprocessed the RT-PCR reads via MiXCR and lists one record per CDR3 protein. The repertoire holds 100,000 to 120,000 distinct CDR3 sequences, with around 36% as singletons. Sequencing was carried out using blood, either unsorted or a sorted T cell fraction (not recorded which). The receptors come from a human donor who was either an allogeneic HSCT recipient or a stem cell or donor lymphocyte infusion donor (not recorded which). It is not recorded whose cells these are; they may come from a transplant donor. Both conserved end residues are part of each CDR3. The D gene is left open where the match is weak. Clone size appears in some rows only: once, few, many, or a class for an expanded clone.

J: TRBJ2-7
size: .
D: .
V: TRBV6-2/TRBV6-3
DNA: TGTGCCAGCAGCTATCTGTATCGGGTGCCAGGACTATTCCCCTACGAGCAGTACTTC
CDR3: CASSYLYRVPGLFPYEQYF

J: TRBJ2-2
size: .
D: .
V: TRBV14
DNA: TGTGCCAGCAGCCCCGGGCGGACCGGGGAGCTGTTTTTT
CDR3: CASSPGRTGELFF

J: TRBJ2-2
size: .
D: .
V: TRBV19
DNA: TGTGCCAGTACCGACACCTGGGGAAGGGCGAACACCGGGGAGCTGTTTTTT
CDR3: CASTDTWGRANTGELFF

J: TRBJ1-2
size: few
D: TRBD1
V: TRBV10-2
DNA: TGCGCCAGCAGTCCATTAGGACAGGAGATAAACTATGGCTACACCTTC
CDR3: CASSPLGQEINYGYTF

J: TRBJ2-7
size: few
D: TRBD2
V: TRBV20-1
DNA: TGCAGTGCTGGAAGGGCGGGAGTTTTGGACGAGCAGTACTTC
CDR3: CSAGRAGVLDEQYF

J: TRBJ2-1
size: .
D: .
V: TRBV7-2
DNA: TGTGCCAGCAACCCCTTGCCAGTGACTGGACTACACAATGAGCAGTTCTTC
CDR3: CASNPLPVTGLHNEQFF

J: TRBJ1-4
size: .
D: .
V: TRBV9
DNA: TGTGCCAGCAGCCCAGTTGGGGATCGGTTGAAACTGTTTTTT
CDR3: CASSPVGDRLKLFF

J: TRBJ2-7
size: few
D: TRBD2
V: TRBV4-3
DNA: TGCGCCAGCAGCCCCGGGAGGGAATCCTACGAGCAGTACTTC
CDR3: CASSPGRESYEQYF

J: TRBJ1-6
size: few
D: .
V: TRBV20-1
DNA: TGCAGTGCATTCCGCCAGGGGTCGGGCTCACCCCTCCACTTT
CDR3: CSAFRQGSGSPLHF

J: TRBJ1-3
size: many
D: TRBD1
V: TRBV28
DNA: TGTGCCAGCAGCCTGACAGGGGCTGGAAACACCATATATTTT
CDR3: CASSLTGAGNTIYF

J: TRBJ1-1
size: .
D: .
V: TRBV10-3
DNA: TGTGCCATCAGGGACGGACAAGCCGGTGCTTTCTTT
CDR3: CAIRDGQAGAFF

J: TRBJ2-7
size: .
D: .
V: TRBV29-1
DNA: TGCAGCGCTGGACAGTACACCTACGAGCAGTACTTC
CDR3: CSAGQYTYEQYF

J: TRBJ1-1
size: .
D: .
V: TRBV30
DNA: TGTGCCTGGAGTGCCCTCCCCGGGGCCAAAGCTTTCTTT
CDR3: CAWSALPGAKAFF

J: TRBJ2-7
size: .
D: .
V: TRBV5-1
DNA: TGCGCCAGCAGCTTGGCGGACGGGGCCTACTCCTACGAGCAGTACTTC
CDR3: CASSLADGAYSYEQYF

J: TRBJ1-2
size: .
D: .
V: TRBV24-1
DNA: TGTGCCACCAGTGACACCAGCTATGGCTACACCTTC
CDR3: CATSDTSYGYTF

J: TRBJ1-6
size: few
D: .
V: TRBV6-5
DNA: TGTGCCAGCGGACTGAGCTCCTATAATTCACCCCTCCACTTT
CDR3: CASGLSSYNSPLHF

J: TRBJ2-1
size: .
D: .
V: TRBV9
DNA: TGTGCCAGCAGCGTAGACGGGAGACGAAAGTTCTTC
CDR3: CASSVDGRRKFF

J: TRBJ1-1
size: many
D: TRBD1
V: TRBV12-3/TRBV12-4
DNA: TGTGCCAGCAGTAGAAGGGACAGCCCGAACACTGAAGCTTTCTTT
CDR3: CASSRRDSPNTEAFF

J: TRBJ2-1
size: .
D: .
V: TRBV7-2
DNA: TGTGCCAGCAGCCCCCTAACCGTCTTCAGCTACAATGAGCAGTTCTTC
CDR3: CASSPLTVFSYNEQFF

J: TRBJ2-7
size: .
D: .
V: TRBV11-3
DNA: TGTGCCAGCAGCCCTCGGGCCTACGAGCAGTACTTC
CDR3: CASSPRAYEQYF

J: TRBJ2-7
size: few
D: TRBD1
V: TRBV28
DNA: TGTGCCAGCAGTTGGGACAGTTCCTACGAGCAGTACTTC
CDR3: CASSWDSSYEQYF

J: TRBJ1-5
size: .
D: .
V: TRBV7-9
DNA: TGTGCCAGCAGCTTAGGAGAAGGGGAGCAGCCCCAGCATTTT
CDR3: CASSLGEGEQPQHF

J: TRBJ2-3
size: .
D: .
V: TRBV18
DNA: TGTGCCAGCTCACTACTGGGACTCCAAGGCGCAGATACGCAGTATTTT
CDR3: CASSLLGLQGADTQYF

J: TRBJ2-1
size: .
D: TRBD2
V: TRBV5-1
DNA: TGCGCCAGCAGCTTACCTAGCGGGAAGTACAATGAGCAGTTCTTC
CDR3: CASSLPSGKYNEQFF

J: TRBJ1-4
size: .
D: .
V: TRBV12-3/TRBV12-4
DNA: TGTGCCAGCAGCCTCGGACTGCATGAAAAACTGTTTTTT
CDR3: CASSLGLHEKLFF

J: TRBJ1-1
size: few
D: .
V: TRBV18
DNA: TGTGCCAGCTCACCAAAGGGGCCCGGGACGAACACTGAAGCTTTCTTT
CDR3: CASSPKGPGTNTEAFF

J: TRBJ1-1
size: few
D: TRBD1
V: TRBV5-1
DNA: TGCGCCAGCAGCCCCGGACAGGGGGTAGCTTTCTTT
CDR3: CASSPGQGVAFF

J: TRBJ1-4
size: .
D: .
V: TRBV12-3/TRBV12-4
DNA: TGTGCCAGCAGTTCGCAGGGTTCTAATGAAAAACTGTTTTTT
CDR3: CASSSQGSNEKLFF

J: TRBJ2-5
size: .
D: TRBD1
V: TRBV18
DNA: TGTGCCAGCTCACTGACAGGGACGGGAGAGACCCAGTACTTC
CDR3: CASSLTGTGETQYF

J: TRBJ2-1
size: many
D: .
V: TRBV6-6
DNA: TGTGCCAGCAGTTTTACGGCGGCTGAGCAGTTCTTC
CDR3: CASSFTAAEQFF

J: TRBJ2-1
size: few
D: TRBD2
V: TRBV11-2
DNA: TGTGCCAGCAGCCAGCCTCAGGGGCGGGGGGACAATGAGCAGTTCTTC
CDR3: CASSQPQGRGDNEQFF

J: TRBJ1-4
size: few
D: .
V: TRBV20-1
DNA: TGCAGTGCTTACCCCGTAGCAGGGAAGACTAATGAAAAACTGTTTTTT
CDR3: CSAYPVAGKTNEKLFF

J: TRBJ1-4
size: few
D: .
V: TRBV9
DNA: TGTGCCAGCAGCTCATTTTCAAGCGCAACTAATGAAAAACTGTTTTTT
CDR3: CASSSFSSATNEKLFF

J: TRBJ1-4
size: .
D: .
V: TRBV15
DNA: TGTGCCACCAGCTCTTCCGTGGGGATAAATGAAAAACTGTTTTTT
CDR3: CATSSSVGINEKLFF

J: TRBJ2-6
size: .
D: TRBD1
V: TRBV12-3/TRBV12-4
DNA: TGTGCCAGCAGCGGACAGGGAACTGGGGCCAACGTCCTGACTTTC
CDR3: CASSGQGTGANVLTF

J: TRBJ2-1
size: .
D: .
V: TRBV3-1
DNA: TGTGCCAGCAGAAGAACAGGGCAATATGGCAATGAGCAGTTCTTC
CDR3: CASRRTGQYGNEQFF

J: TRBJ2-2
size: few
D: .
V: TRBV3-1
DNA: TGTGCCAGCAGCCAAGATAAGGGGTTCACCGGGGAGCTGTTTTTT
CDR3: CASSQDKGFTGELFF

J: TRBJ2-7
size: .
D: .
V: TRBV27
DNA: TGTGCCAGCAGTGTCACTCGGGGGCCCAACTACGAGCAGTACTTC
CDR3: CASSVTRGPNYEQYF

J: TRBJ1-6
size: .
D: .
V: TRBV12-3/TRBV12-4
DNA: TGTGCCAGCAGCACCGGGACGTCTGGCAATTCACCCCTCCACTTT
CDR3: CASSTGTSGNSPLHF

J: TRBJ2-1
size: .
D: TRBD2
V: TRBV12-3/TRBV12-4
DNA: TGTGCCAGCAGCCCCGGGGGGATACAATACAATGAGCAGTTCTTC
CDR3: CASSPGGIQYNEQFF

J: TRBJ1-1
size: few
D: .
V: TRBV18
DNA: TGTGCCAGCTCACCACAGAGGAACACTGAAGCTTTCTTT
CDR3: CASSPQRNTEAFF

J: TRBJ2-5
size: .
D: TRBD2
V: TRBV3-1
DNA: TGTGCCAGCAGCCAAGGGAGACTAGCGGGAACAGTTAAGGAGACCCAGTACTTC
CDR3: CASSQGRLAGTVKETQYF

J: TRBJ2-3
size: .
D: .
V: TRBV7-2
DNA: TGTGCCAGCAGCCCTCCTTGGGATACGCAGTATTTT
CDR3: CASSPPWDTQYF

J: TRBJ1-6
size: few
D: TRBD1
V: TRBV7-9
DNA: TGTGCCAGCAGCTTAGAAGGGGGCAATTCACCCCTCCACTTT
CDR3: CASSLEGGNSPLHF

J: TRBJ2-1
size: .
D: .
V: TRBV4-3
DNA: TGCGCCAGCAGCCCCCGTCGCGGCCCCCATGAGCAGTTCTTC
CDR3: CASSPRRGPHEQFF

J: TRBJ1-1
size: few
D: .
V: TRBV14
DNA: TGTGCCAGCAGCCAAGATTTTATGAACACTGAAGCTTTCTTT
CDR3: CASSQDFMNTEAFF

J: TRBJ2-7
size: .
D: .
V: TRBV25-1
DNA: TGTGCCAGCAGAACAGGTCGGGGGGAGCAGTACTTC
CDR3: CASRTGRGEQYF

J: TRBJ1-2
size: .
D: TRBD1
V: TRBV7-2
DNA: TGTGCCAGCAGCTTAGGACAACGGGGGACAGGGGACGGCTACACCTTC
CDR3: CASSLGQRGTGDGYTF

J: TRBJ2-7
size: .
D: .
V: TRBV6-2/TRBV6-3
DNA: TGTGCCAGCAGCTCCGGACAGCCCTACGAGCAGTACTTC
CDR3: CASSSGQPYEQYF

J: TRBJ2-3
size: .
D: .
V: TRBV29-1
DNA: TGCAGCGTTGATGCGGATAGCACAGATACGCAGTATTTT
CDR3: CSVDADSTDTQYF

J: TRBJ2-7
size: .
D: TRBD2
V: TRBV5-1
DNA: TGCGCCAGCAGCAGAAGCGGGAACCCGCAGTACTTC
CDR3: CASSRSGNPQYF

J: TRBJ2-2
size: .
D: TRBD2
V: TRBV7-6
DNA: TGTGCCAGCAGCGCACCCGGGACTAGCACCGGGGAGCTGTTTTTT
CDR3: CASSAPGTSTGELFF

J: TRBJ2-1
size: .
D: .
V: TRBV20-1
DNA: TGCAGTGCACCCTTCCCTAGCGCTATCTACAATGAGCAGTTCTTC
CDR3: CSAPFPSAIYNEQFF

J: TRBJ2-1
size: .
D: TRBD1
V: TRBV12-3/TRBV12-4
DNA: TGTGCCAGCCGGGTCCGGGACAGTTACAATGAGCAGTTCTTC
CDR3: CASRVRDSYNEQFF

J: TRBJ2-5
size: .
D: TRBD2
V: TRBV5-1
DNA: TGCGCCAGCAGCTTGGGGACTACGACTAGCGGGAGGGAGACCCAGTACTTC
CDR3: CASSLGTTTSGRETQYF